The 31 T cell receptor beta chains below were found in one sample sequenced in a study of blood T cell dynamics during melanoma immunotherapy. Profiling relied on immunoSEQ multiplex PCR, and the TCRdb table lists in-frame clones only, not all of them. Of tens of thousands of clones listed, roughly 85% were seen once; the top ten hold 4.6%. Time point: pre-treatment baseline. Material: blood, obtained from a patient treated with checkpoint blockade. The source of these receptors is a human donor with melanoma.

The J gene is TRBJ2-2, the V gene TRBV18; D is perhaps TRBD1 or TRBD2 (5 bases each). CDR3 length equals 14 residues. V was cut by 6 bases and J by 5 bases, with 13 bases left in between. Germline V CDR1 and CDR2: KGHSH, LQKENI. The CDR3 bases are TGTGCCAGCTCGACGGGACGCCCGACCGGGGAGCTGTTTTTT. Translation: CASSTGRPTGELFF.

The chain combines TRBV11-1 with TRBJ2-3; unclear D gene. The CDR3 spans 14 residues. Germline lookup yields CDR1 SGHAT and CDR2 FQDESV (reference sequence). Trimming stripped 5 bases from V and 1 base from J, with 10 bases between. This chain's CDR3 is CASSPLVGTDTQYF. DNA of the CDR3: TGTGCCAGCAGCCCCCTCGTTGGCACAGATACGCAGTATTTT.

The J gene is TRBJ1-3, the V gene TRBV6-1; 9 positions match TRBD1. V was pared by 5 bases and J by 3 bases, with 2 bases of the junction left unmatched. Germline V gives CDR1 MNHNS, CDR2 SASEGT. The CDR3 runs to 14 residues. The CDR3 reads CASSTGGGGNTIYF. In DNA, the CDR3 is TGTGCCAGCAGTACAGGGGGCGGTGGAAACACCATATATTTT.

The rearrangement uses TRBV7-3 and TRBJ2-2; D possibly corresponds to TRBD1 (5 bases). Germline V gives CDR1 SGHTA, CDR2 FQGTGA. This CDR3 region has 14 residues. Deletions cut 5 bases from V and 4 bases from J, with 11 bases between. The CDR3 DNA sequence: TGTGCCAGCAGCCAGGGCCCCGCCACCGGGGAGCTGTTTTTT. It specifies CASSQGPATGELFF. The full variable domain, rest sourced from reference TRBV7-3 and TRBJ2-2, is GAGVSQTPSNKVTEKGKYVELRCDPISGHTALYWYRQSLGQGPEFLIYFQGTGAADDSGLPNDRFFAVRPEGSVSTLKIQRTERGDSAVYLCASSQGPATGELFFGEGSRLTVL.

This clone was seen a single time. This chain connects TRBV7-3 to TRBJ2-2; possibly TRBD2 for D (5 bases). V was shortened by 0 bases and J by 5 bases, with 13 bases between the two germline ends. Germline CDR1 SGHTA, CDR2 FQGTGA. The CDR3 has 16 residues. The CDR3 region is CASSLTSSARTGELFF. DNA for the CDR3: TGTGCCAGCAGCTTAACAAGTAGCGCCCGTACCGGGGAGCTGTTTTTT. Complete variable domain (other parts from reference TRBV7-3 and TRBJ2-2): GAGVSQTPSNKVTEKGKYVELRCDPISGHTALYWYRQSLGQGPEFLIYFQGTGAADDSGLPNDRFFAVRPEGSVSTLKIQRTERGDSAVYLCASSLTSSARTGELFFGEGSRLTVL.

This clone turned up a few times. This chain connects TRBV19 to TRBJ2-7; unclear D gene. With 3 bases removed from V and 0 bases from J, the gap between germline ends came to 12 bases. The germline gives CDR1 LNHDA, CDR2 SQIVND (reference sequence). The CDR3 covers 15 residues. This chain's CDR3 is CASSITGAASYEQYF. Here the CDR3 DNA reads TGTGCCAGTAGTATCACGGGTGCGGCCTCCTACGAGCAGTACTTC.

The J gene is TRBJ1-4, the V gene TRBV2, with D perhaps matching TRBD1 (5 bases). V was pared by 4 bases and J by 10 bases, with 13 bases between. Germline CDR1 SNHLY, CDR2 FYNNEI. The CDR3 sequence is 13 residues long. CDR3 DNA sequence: TGTGCCAGCAGTGGCCAGGGTAACGGAAAACTGTTTTTT. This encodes CASSGQGNGKLFF.

CDR3 in amino acids: CARTEGFGASNQPQHF. The CDR3 nucleotides read TGTGCCAGGACGGAAGGGTTTGGTGCAAGCAATCAGCCCCAGCATTTT. This sequence joins TRBV28 and TRBJ1-5; D gene unclear. CDR3 size: 16 residues. Germline CDR1 MDHEN, CDR2 SYDVKM. V lost 9 bases to trimming and J lost 1 base, with 19 bases between them. The full variable domain, completed using reference TRBV28 and TRBJ1-5, is DVKVTQSSRYLVKRTGEKVFLECVQDMDHENMFWYRQDPGLGLRLIYFSYDVKMKEKGDIPEGYSVSREKKERFSLILESASTNQTSMYLCARTEGFGASNQPQHFGDGTRLSIL.

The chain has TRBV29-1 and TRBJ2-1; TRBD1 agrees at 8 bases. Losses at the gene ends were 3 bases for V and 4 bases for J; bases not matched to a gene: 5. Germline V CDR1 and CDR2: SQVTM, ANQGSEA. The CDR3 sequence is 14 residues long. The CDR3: CSVDPGGLYNEQFF. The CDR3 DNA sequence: TGCAGCGTTGATCCAGGGGGCCTTTACAATGAGCAGTTCTTC.

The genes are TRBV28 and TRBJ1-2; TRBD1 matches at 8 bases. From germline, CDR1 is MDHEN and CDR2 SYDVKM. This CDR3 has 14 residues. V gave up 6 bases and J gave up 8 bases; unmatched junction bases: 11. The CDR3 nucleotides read TGTGCCAGCAGCCGTAGGGACAGGATCGAAGGCTACACCTTC. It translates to CASSRRDRIEGYTF.

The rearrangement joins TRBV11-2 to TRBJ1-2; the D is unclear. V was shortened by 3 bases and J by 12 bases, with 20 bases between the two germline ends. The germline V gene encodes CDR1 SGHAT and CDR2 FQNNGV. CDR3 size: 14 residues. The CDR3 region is CASSLSRAAYLNTF. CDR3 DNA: TGTGCCAGCAGCTTGTCTAGAGCAGCCTATTTGAACACCTTC.

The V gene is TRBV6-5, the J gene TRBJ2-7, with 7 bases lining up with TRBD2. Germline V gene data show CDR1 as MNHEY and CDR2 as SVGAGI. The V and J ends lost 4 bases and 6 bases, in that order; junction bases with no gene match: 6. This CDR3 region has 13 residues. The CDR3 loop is CASSWASGAEQYF. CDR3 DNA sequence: TGTGCCAGCAGTTGGGCTAGCGGAGCCGAGCAGTACTTC.

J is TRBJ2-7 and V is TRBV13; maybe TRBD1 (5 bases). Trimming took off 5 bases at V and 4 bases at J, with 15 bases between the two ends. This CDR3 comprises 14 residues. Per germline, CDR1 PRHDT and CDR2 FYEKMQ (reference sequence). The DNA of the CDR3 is TGTGCCAGCAGCCTCCAGGGTGCGAAGTACGAGCAGTACTTC. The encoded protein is CASSLQGAKYEQYF.

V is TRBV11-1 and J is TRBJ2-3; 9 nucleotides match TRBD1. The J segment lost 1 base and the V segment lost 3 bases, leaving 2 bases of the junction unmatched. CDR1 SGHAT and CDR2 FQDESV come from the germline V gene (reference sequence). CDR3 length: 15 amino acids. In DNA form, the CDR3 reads TGTGCCAGCAGCTTCTGGGACAGGGGCACAGATACGCAGTATTTT. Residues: CASSFWDRGTDTQYF.

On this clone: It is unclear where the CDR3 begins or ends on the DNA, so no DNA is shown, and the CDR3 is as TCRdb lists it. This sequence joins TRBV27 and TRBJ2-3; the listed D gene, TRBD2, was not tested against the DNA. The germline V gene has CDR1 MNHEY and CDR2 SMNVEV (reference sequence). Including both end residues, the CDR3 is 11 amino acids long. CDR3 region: CASSGRGTQYF.

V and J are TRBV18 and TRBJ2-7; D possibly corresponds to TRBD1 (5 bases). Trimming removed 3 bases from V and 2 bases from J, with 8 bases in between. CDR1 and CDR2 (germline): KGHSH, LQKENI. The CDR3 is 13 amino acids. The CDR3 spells CASSPQGTYEQYF. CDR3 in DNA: TGTGCCAGCTCACCCCAGGGTACCTACGAGCAGTACTTC. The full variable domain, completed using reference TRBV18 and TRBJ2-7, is NAGVMQNPRHLVRRRGQEARLRCSPMKGHSHVYWYRQLPEEGLKFMVYLQKENIIDESGMPKERFSAEFPKEGPSILRIQQVVRGDSAAYFCASSPQGTYEQYFGPGTRLTVT.

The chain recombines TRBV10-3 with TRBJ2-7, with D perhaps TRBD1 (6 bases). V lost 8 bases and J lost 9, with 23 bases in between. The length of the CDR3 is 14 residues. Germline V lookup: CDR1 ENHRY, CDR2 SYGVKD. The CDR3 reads CAIRSRRDTDGQYF. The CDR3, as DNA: TGTGCCATCCGATCAAGACGGGACACCGACGGGCAGTACTTC.

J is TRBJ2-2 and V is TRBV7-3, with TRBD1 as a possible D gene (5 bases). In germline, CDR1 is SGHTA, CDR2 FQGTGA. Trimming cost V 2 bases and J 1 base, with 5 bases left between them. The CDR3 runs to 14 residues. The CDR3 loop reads CASSLQGNTGELFF. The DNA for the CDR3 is TGTGCCAGCAGCTTACAGGGGAACACCGGGGAGCTGTTTTTT. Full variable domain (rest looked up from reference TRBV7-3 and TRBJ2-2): GAGVSQTPSNKVTEKGKYVELRCDPISGHTALYWYRQSLGQGPEFLIYFQGTGAADDSGLPNDRFFAVRPEGSVSTLKIQRTERGDSAVYLCASSLQGNTGELFFGEGSRLTVL.

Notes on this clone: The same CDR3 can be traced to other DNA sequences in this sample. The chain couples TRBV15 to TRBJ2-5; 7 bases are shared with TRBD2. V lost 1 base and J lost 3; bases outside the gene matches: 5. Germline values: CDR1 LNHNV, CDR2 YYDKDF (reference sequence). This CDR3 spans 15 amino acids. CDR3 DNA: TGTGCCACCAGCAGAGTGACGAGCGGGAAAGAGACCCAGTACTTC. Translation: CATSRVTSGKETQYF.

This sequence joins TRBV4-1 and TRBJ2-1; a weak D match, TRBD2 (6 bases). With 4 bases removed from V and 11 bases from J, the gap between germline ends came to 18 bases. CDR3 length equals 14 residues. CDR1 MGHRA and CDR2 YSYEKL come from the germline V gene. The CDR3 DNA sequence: TGCGCCAGCAGCCCCCGGGACTCGGAGGATCAGCAGTTCTTC. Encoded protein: CASSPRDSEDQQFF.

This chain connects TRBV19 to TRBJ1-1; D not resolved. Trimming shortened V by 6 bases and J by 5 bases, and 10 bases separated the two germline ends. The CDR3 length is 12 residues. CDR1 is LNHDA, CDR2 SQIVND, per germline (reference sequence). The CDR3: CASRQRATEAFF. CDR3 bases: TGTGCCAGTAGACAGAGGGCGACTGAAGCTTTCTTT.

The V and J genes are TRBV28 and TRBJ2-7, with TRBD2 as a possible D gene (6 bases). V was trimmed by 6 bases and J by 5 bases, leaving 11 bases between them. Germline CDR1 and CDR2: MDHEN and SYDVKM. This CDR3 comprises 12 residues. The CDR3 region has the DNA TGTGCCAGCAGGGGTACGGGAGACGAGCAGTACTTC. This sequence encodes CASRGTGDEQYF.

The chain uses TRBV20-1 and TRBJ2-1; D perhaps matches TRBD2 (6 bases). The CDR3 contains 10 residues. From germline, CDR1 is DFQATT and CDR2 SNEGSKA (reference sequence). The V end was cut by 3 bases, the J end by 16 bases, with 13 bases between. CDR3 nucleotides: TGCAGTGCTAGTAAGGGAGGACTATTCTTC. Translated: CSASKGGLFF.

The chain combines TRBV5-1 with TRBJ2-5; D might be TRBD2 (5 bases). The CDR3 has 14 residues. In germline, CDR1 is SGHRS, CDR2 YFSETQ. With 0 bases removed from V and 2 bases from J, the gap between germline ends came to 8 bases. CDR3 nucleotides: TGCGCCAGCAGCTTGGGGACTGTTCAAGAGACCCAGTACTTC. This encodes CASSLGTVQETQYF.

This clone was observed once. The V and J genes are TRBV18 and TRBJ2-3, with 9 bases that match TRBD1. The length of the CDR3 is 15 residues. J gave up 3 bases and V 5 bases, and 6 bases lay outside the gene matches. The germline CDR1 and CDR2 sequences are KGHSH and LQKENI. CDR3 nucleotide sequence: TGTGCCAGCTCAGGACCGGGACAGGGTACAGATACGCAGTATTTT. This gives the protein CASSGPGQGTDTQYF.

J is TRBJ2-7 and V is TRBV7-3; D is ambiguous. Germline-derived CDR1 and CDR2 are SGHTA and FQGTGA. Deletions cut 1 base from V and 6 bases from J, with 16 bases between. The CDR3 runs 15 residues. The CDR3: CASSLMTRTSREQYF. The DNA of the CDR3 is TGTGCCAGCAGCTTAATGACAAGGACCTCTCGCGAGCAGTACTTC.

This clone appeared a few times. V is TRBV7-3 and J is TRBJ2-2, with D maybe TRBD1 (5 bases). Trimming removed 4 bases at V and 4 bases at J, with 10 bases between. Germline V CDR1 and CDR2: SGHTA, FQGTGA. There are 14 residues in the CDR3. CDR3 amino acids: CASSYYQGTGELFF. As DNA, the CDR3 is TGTGCCAGCAGCTATTACCAGGGCACCGGGGAGCTGTTTTTT.

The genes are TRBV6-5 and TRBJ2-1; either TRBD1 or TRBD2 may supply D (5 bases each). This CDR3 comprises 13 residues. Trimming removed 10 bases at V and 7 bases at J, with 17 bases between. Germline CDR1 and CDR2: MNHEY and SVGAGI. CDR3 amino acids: CAITGPDGNEQFF. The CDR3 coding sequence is TGTGCCATCACGGGACCGGACGGGAATGAGCAGTTCTTC.

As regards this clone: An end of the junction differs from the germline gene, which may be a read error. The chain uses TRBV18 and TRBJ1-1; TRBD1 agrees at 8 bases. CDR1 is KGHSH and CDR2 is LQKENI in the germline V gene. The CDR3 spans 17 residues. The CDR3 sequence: CASSPVGGQARNSEAFF. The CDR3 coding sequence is TGTGCCAGCTCACCCGTGGGGGGACAGGCTAGGAACTCTGAAGCTTTCTTT.

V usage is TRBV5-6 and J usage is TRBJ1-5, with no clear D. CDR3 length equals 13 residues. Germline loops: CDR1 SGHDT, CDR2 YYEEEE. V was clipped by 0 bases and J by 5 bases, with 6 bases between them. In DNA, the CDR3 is TGTGCCAGCAGCTTGGAACCCGATCAGCCCCAGCATTTT. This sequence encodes CASSLEPDQPQHF.

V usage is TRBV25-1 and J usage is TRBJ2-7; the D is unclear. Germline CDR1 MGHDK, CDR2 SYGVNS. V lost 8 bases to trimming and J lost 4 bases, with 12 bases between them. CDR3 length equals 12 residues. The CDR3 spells CASGRPPYEQYF. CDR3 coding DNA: TGTGCCAGCGGTCGACCCCCGTACGAGCAGTACTTC.